The 6 T cell receptor beta chains below were found in one sample sequenced in a study of blood T cell repertoires in COVID-19. Clones were sequenced by immunoSEQ multiplex PCR, and TCRdb holds only the in-frame ones, with some missing. Found here are roughly 200,000 clones, around 80% of them singletons; the top ten hold under 3.5%. Sequenced input: peripheral blood. These receptors were obtained from an elderly woman with active or convalescent COVID-19.

The chain is built from TRBV7-2 and TRBJ1-1, with D uncertain. The V and J ends lost 1 base and 3 bases respectively, with 9 bases between them. There are 14 residues in the CDR3. Germline values: CDR1 SGHTA, CDR2 FQGNSA. In DNA form, the CDR3 reads TGTGCCAGCAGCTTAGGGCGGCGGGACACTGAAGCTTTCTTT. This codes for CASSLGRRDTEAFF.

This chain links TRBV9 with TRBJ1-2; tentative D call: TRBD1 (5 bases). The CDR3 extends over 15 amino acids. Trimming cost V 0 bases and J 0 bases, with 9 bases left between them. Germline V lookup: CDR1 SGDLS, CDR2 YYNGEE. CDR3 DNA sequence: TGTGCCAGCAGCGTAGCTCGGACAACTAACTATGGCTACACCTTC. It translates to CASSVARTTNYGYTF. The full variable domain, with the rest looked up from reference TRBV9 and TRBJ1-2, is DSGVTQTPKHLITATGQRVTLRCSPRSGDLSVYWYQQSLDQGLQFLIQYYNGEERAKGNILERFSAQQFPDLHSELNLSSLELGDSALYFCASSVARTTNYGYTFGSGTRLTVV.

The CDR3 region is CASSRPGQGIYEQYF. CDR3 in DNA: TGTGCCAGCTCAAGACCGGGACAGGGAATATACGAGCAGTACTTC. The chain carries TRBV18 and TRBJ2-7, with TRBD1 matching 9 bases. Trimming at V came to 5 bases and at J to 4 bases, leaving 9 bases not matched to a gene. CDR1 KGHSH and CDR2 LQKENI come from the germline V gene. The CDR3 runs to 15 residues.

The CDR3, as DNA: TGTGCCAGCAGTAAAAGCGCGGAGCCCCAGCATTTT. Its translation: CASSKSAEPQHF. The chain combines TRBV28 with TRBJ1-5; D gene unclear. The length of the CDR3 is 12 residues. V lost 5 bases and J 8 bases, leaving 10 bases between the germline ends. Per germline, CDR1 MDHEN and CDR2 SYDVKM.

The V and J genes are TRBV10-1 and TRBJ2-7, with 8 bases that match TRBD1. This CDR3 has 13 residues. V lost 9 bases and J lost 0; bases outside the gene matches: 4. CDR1 and CDR2 from the germline V gene are WNHNN and SYGVQD (reference sequence). In DNA, the CDR3 is TGCGCCAGTGACAGGGGATACTCCTACGAGCAGTACTTC. It encodes CASDRGYSYEQYF.

The chain carries TRBV29-1 and TRBJ2-7; tentatively, D is TRBD2 (6 bases). The CDR3 sequence is 13 residues long. Trimming shortened V by 1 base and J by 5 bases, and 12 bases separated the two germline ends. The germline CDR1 and CDR2 sequences are SQVTM and ANQGSEA. The CDR3 is CSVEVGGAHEQYF. The CDR3 DNA reads TGCAGCGTTGAAGTAGGAGGGGCCCACGAGCAGTACTTC.